The clone carrying this T cell receptor (beta chain) was seen a handful of times. No antigen is known for it. The sample comes from a study of T-cell memory formation after mild COVID-19. Overall study findings and caveats: Clones that contracted from day 15 to 85 had balanced CD4/CD8; later expanders were CD4+ biased. Memory from before infection featured some responding clones, which suggests cross-reactive memory joined. CD4+ contracting clones were mainly CM and EM; CD8+ ones, EMRA. Clonal second-wave expansions that peaked on day 37 had unconfirmed SARS-CoV-2 specificity.

Germline values: CDR1 SQVTM, CDR2 ANQGSEA. CDR3 length: 13 amino acids. V dropped 6 bases and J dropped 3 bases, with 12 bases sitting between them. TCRdb re-derived calls from the 5' RACE reads in MiXCR, one entry per CDR3 protein. The sample has 400,000 or so distinct CDR3 sequences, 20% seen once. The rearrangement joins TRBV29-1 to TRBJ1-3; D perhaps matches TRBD1 (5 bases). The source is an adult woman who had mild COVID-19 (a few samples of this study predate the infection). Cell type and time point are not known. The sequenced material came from PBMCs or a T cell subset sorted from them (not recorded which). This CDR3 reads CSVDRDGGNTIYF. CDR3 coding DNA: TGCAGCGTCGACCGGGACGGTGGAAACACCATATATTTT.